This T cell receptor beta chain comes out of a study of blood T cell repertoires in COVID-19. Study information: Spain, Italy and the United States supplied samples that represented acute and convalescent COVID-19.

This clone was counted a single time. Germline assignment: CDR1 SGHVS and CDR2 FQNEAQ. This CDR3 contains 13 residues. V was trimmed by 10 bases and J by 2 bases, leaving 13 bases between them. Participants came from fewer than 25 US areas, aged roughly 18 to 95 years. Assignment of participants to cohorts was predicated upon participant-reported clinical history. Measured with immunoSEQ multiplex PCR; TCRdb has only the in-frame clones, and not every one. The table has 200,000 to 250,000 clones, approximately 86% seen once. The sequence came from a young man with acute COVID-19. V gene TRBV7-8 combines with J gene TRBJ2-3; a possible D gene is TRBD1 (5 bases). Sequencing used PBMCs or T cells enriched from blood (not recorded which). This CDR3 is CATEPTDTDTQYF. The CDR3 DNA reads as TGTGCCACCGAGCCGACAGACACAGATACGCAGTATTTT.